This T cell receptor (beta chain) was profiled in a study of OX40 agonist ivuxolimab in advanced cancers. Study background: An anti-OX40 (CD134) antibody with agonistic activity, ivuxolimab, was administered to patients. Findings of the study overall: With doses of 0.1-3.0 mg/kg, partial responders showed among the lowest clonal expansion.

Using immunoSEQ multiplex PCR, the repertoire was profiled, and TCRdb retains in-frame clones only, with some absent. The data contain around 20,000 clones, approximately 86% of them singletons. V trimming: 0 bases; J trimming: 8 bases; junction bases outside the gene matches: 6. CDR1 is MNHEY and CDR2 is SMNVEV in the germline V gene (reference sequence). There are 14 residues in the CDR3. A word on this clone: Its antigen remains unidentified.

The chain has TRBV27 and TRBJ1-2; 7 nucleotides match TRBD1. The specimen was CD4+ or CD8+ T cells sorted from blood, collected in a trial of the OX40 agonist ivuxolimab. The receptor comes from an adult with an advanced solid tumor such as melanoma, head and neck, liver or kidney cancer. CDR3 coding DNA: TGTGCCAGCAGTTTATCAGGGGGCAATCGCGGCTACACCTTC. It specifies CASSLSGGNRGYTF.